These T cell receptor beta chains were read from a single sample in a study of cytomegalovirus exposure and HLA in healthy donors. Here immunoSEQ multiplex PCR was the method, and the copy in TCRdb shows in-frame clones only, minus some. The data contain approximately 70,000 clones, 65% to 75% of them seen just once; the ten biggest clones take up 6% to 9.5%. The material sequenced was PBMCs. All receptors derive from a man aged 40-49 years in good health and CMV-seropositive. Each CDR3 is given with its conserved first and last residue. The order of the fields is clone size, J gene, D gene, V gene, CDR3 DNA, CDR3 protein. A D gene is named only where the DNA matches it firmly. Clone size is given for some rows only: seen once, a few or many times, or a class if the clone is expanded.

clone_size: .
j_call: TRBJ2-6
d_call: .
v_call: TRBV7-3
cdr3_nt: TGTGCCAGCAGCGGCGGGCAGCCCTCTGGGGCCAACGTCCTGACTTTC
cdr3_aa: CASSGGQPSGANVLTF

clone_size: .
j_call: TRBJ2-4
d_call: TRBD2
v_call: TRBV6-1
cdr3_nt: TGTGCCAGCAGTGCCCCTAGCGGGGGCGCGTTTTCAAACATTCAGTACTTC
cdr3_aa: CASSAPSGGAFSNIQYF

clone_size: .
j_call: TRBJ1-2
d_call: .
v_call: TRBV11-1
cdr3_nt: TGTGCCAGCAGCTCGGACAGATCCTATGGCTACACCTTC
cdr3_aa: CASSSDRSYGYTF

clone_size: .
j_call: TRBJ2-3
d_call: .
v_call: TRBV6-6
cdr3_nt: TGTGCCAGCAAACCCCTTATGGGCGGGGGCCCAGATACGCAGTATTTT
cdr3_aa: CASKPLMGGGPDTQYF

clone_size: .
j_call: TRBJ2-1
d_call: TRBD2
v_call: TRBV6-5
cdr3_nt: TGTGCCAGCAGTAATAGCGGGAGCTACAATGAGCAGTTCTTC
cdr3_aa: CASSNSGSYNEQFF

clone_size: few
j_call: TRBJ1-1
d_call: .
v_call: TRBV6-1
cdr3_nt: TGTGCCAGCAGTGAAGTTTCGAGGGTACGGACTGAAGCTTTCTTT
cdr3_aa: CASSEVSRVRTEAFF

clone_size: .
j_call: TRBJ2-3
d_call: TRBD2
v_call: TRBV7-3
cdr3_nt: TGTGCCAGCAGCTTAACCCCTTCCGGGGGGTTCACAGATACGCAGTATTTT
cdr3_aa: CASSLTPSGGFTDTQYF

clone_size: .
j_call: TRBJ2-1
d_call: TRBD2
v_call: TRBV5-1
cdr3_nt: TGCGCCAGCAGCTTGTCGGGAGGAAGGTACAATGAGCAGTTCTTC
cdr3_aa: CASSLSGGRYNEQFF

clone_size: .
j_call: TRBJ1-1
d_call: .
v_call: TRBV6-5
cdr3_nt: TGTGCCACCGCTCTACTTATTGGGCGGGGGACTGAAGCTTTCTTT
cdr3_aa: CATALLIGRGTEAFF

clone_size: .
j_call: TRBJ2-2
d_call: .
v_call: TRBV5-1
cdr3_nt: TGCGCCAGCGGAAGGCAGGGAATTCCGAACACCGGGGAGCTGTTTTTT
cdr3_aa: CASGRQGIPNTGELFF

clone_size: .
j_call: TRBJ2-7
d_call: .
v_call: TRBV27
cdr3_nt: TGTGCCAGCAGTTTACGGGTGTCCTACGAGCAGTACTTC
cdr3_aa: CASSLRVSYEQYF

clone_size: .
j_call: TRBJ2-7
d_call: .
v_call: TRBV7-8
cdr3_nt: TGTGCCAGCAGCTTAGCGCTGAGGTCCGAGCAGTACTTC
cdr3_aa: CASSLALRSEQYF

clone_size: .
j_call: TRBJ1-2
d_call: .
v_call: TRBV5-6
cdr3_nt: TGTGCCAGCAGCCCCCCCTTGAGCAGGTCGGATGGCTACACCTTC
cdr3_aa: CASSPPLSRSDGYTF

clone_size: .
j_call: TRBJ2-3
d_call: .
v_call: TRBV5-1
cdr3_nt: TGCGCCAGCAGCTTGGGTCGGGGGGCGAGCACAGATACGCAGTATTTT
cdr3_aa: CASSLGRGASTDTQYF

clone_size: .
j_call: TRBJ2-1
d_call: .
v_call: TRBV5-1
cdr3_nt: TGCGCCAGCAGCCGCGCGCGGTTCGGGTCGGGCGGGGCAACGGGGGAATCCTACAATGAGCAGTTCTTC
cdr3_aa: CASSRARFGSGGATGESYNEQFF

clone_size: .
j_call: TRBJ2-3
d_call: .
v_call: TRBV29-1
cdr3_nt: TGCAGCGTTGGTCTGGAGAGCGCAGATACGCAGTATTTT
cdr3_aa: CSVGLESADTQYF

clone_size: once
j_call: TRBJ1-2
d_call: TRBD1
v_call: TRBV9
cdr3_nt: TGTGCCAGCCATCCCACTCCTAAAACAGGGGGCGTTGGCTACACCTTC
cdr3_aa: CASHPTPKTGGVGYTF

clone_size: .
j_call: TRBJ1-6
d_call: .
v_call: TRBV19
cdr3_nt: TGTGCCAGTAGTATAAGGGCCAGGGAAAATTCACCCCTCCACTTT
cdr3_aa: CASSIRARENSPLHF